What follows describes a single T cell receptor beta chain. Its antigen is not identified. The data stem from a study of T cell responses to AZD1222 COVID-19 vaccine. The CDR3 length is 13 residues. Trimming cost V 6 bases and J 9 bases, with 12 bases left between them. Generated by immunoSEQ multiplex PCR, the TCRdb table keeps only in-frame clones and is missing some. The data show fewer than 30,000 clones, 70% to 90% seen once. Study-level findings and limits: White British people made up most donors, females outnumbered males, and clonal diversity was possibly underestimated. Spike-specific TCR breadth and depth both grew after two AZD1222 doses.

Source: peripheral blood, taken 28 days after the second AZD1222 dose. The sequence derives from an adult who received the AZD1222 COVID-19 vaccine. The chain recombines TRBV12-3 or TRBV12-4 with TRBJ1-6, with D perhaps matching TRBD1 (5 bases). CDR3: CASRGRAGSPLHF. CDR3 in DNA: TGTGCCAGCAGAGGCAGGGCTGGTTCACCCCTCCACTTT.